This entry lists 24 T cell receptor beta chains sequenced from one sample in a study of cytomegalovirus exposure and HLA in healthy donors. PCR employed 60 Vbeta and 13 Jbeta primers. Assay used: immunoSEQ multiplex PCR; TCRdb lists only in-frame clones, some missing. The table has 150,000 to 200,000 clones, roughly 78% seen once. Sequenced sample: PBMCs. These receptors originate from a woman under 40 in good health and CMV-seronegative.

This clone has just a few counts. The J gene is TRBJ1-4, the V gene TRBV5-4, with a possible D match to TRBD1 (6 bases). V dropped 2 bases and J dropped 8 bases, with 10 bases sitting between them. The length of the CDR3 is 13 residues. Germline CDR1 is SGHNT and CDR2 is YYREEE (reference sequence). In DNA form, the CDR3 reads TGTGCCAGCAGCTTACAGGGAAGAGAAAAACTGTTTTTT. It specifies CASSLQGREKLFF.

The rearrangement joins TRBV6-1 to TRBJ2-1; 12 nucleotides align to TRBD1. Trimming took 4 bases from V and 3 from J; bases not matched to a gene: 4. The CDR3 spans 16 residues. Per the germline V gene, CDR1 is MNHNS and CDR2 is SASEGT. The CDR3 nucleotides read TGTGCCAGCAGTGCCGGGACAGGGGGCTTCTACAATGAGCAGTTCTTC. As protein: CASSAGTGGFYNEQFF.

The rearrangement links TRBV6-1 to TRBJ1-2; 7 nucleotides match TRBD1. The V and J ends lost 2 bases and 3 bases, in that order; junction bases with no gene match: 9. This CDR3 spans 16 amino acids. Germline V CDR1 and CDR2: MNHNS, SASEGT. The chain's CDR3 is CASSESTGRIDYGYTF. CDR3 nucleotide sequence: TGTGCCAGCAGTGAATCGACAGGGAGAATTGACTATGGCTACACCTTC.

Only one count was recorded for this clone. This chain connects TRBV7-9 to TRBJ1-4; 8 bases agree with TRBD1. CDR1 is SEHNR, CDR2 FQNEAQ, per germline (reference sequence). The V gene end was trimmed by 5 bases and the J gene end by 7 bases; junction bases not matched to a gene: 6. This CDR3 has 14 amino acids. The chain's CDR3 is CASSPGGGSEKLFF. CDR3 DNA: TGTGCCAGCAGCCCAGGGGGCGGGTCTGAAAAACTGTTTTTT.

This chain uses TRBV4-1 with TRBJ1-2; 12 nucleotides align to TRBD1. The V and J ends lost 3 bases and 2 bases, in that order; junction bases with no gene match: 4. The germline gives CDR1 MGHRA, CDR2 YSYEKL. This CDR3 has 16 amino acids. The CDR3 sequence: CASSQPGQGANYGYTF. The DNA for the CDR3 is TGCGCCAGCAGCCAGCCGGGACAGGGGGCAAACTATGGCTACACCTTC.

The chain joins TRBV6-5 to TRBJ1-5, with a possible D match to TRBD1 (5 bases). From germline, CDR1 is MNHEY and CDR2 SVGAGI. V was clipped by 0 bases and J by 5 bases, with 8 bases between them. There are 14 residues in the CDR3. The CDR3 region is CASSYSFRDQPQHF. CDR3 in DNA: TGTGCCAGCAGTTACTCGTTCAGGGATCAGCCCCAGCATTTT.

The chain has TRBV19 and TRBJ2-7; D remains unclear. CDR3 length equals 12 residues. The germline gives CDR1 LNHDA, CDR2 SQIVND (reference sequence). Trimming took off 7 bases at V and 1 base at J, with 8 bases between the two ends. The CDR3 loop reads CASKSESYEQYF. CDR3 DNA sequence: TGTGCCAGTAAGTCCGAGTCCTACGAGCAGTACTTC.

The chain uses TRBV2 and TRBJ1-5; D not resolved. Per the germline V gene, CDR1 is SNHLY and CDR2 is FYNNEI. The CDR3 runs to 14 residues. The V end was cut by 4 bases, the J end by 6 bases, with 13 bases between. The DNA of the CDR3 is TGTGCCAGCAGTGGGAGTACAGCGGCTCAGCCCCAGCATTTT. Encoded protein: CASSGSTAAQPQHF.

The chain links TRBV7-2 to TRBJ2-3; 12 nucleotides line up with TRBD2. The germline gives CDR1 SGHTA, CDR2 FQGNSA. The CDR3 loop spans 15 amino acids. V dropped 5 bases and J dropped 2; count of bases not matched to a gene: 2. CDR3 DNA: TGTGCCAGCAGCGGACTAGCGGGATTCACAGATACGCAGTATTTT. Protein sequence: CASSGLAGFTDTQYF.

V usage is TRBV10-2 and J usage is TRBJ2-7; perhaps TRBD1 as D (6 bases). The germline V gene has CDR1 WSHSY and CDR2 SAAADI. The V and J ends lost 7 bases and 4 bases respectively, with 8 bases between them. CDR3 length: 11 amino acids. CDR3 coding DNA: TGCGCCAGCACCCAGGGGTACGAGCAGTACTTC. It yields the protein CASTQGYEQYF.

In its sample, this clone was seen a few times. The CDR3 region is CASSLSGMNTEAFF. The CDR3 nucleotides are TGTGCCAGCAGCTTGTCGGGGATGAACACTGAAGCTTTCTTT. The chain combines TRBV5-8 with TRBJ1-1; D not resolved. V was pared by 1 base and J by 0 bases, with 7 bases between. The germline V gene has CDR1 SGHTS and CDR2 YDEGEE. The CDR3 spans 14 residues.

This sequence joins TRBV5-1 and TRBJ1-3; possibly TRBD1 for D (5 bases). The CDR3 length is 15 residues. The germline gives CDR1 SGHRS, CDR2 YFSETQ. Trimming removed 3 bases at V and 8 bases at J, with 18 bases between. CDR3 nucleotide sequence: TGCGCCAGCAGCTGGGCCGGGGGGAGTCGCGACACCATATATTTT. Translating gives CASSWAGGSRDTIYF.

This clone occurred a few times. This chain links TRBV6-1 with TRBJ2-7, with 8 bases lining up with TRBD2. Trimming removed 0 bases from V and 3 bases from J; junction bases left unmatched: 7. CDR3 length: 16 amino acids. CDR1 is MNHNS, CDR2 SASEGT, per germline. CDR3 residues: CASSEAFGGAGYEQYF. CDR3 in DNA: TGTGCCAGCAGTGAAGCGTTCGGGGGGGCTGGCTACGAGCAGTACTTC.

V is TRBV25-1 and J is TRBJ2-5, with 7 bases lining up with TRBD1. Germline V gene sequence: CDR1 MGHDK, CDR2 SYGVNS. J was trimmed by 3 bases and V by 7 bases; bases with no gene match: 8. The CDR3 runs to 14 residues. The CDR3 nucleotides are TGTGCCAGCACCCGGGACAGTGAAAAAGAGACCCAGTACTTC. Translation gives CASTRDSEKETQYF.

The V and J genes are TRBV6-1 and TRBJ1-2; possible D gene TRBD1, 6 bases. Trimming removed 6 bases at V and 7 bases at J, with 15 bases between. Germline V CDR1 and CDR2: MNHNS, SASEGT. CDR3 length equals 13 residues. The CDR3 region has the DNA TGTGCCAGCAGCGACACAGGGTCCGGTGGCTACACCTTC. This sequence encodes CASSDTGSGGYTF.

The chain is built from TRBV7-9 and TRBJ2-1, with 7 bases that match TRBD2. The V segment lost 8 bases and the J segment 0 bases; nucleotides outside the gene matches: 16. Looked up from germline, CDR1 is SEHNR and CDR2 is FQNEAQ (reference sequence). This CDR3 has 18 residues. The CDR3 DNA reads as TGTGCCAGCCCCCTTCCCGGGACTAACCTAATCTCCTACAATGAGCAGTTCTTC. Its translation: CASPLPGTNLISYNEQFF. The full variable domain, in which reference TRBV7-9 and TRBJ2-1 provide the parts outside the CDR3, is DTGVSQNPRHKITKRGQNVTFRCDPISEHNRLYWYRQTLGQGPEFLTYFQNEAQLEKSRLLSDRFSAERPKGSFSTLEIQRTEQGDSAMYLCASPLPGTNLISYNEQFFGPGTRLTVL.

The V call is TRBV7-2, the J call TRBJ1-2; 10 bases agree with TRBD1. This CDR3 has 16 amino acids. With V trimmed by 0 bases and J by 8 bases, 9 bases remained unmatched. CDR1 is SGHTA and CDR2 is FQGNSA in the germline V gene. The CDR3 protein is CASSLASGQGFSGYTF. The CDR3 DNA follows: TGTGCCAGCAGCTTAGCCTCGGGACAGGGGTTTTCGGGCTACACCTTC.

The DNA of the CDR3 is TGTGCCAGCAGCTTAACGGGGGGTTTAATGAACACTGAAGCTTTCTTT. This sequence encodes CASSLTGGLMNTEAFF. The chain combines TRBV9 with TRBJ1-1, with a possible D match to TRBD1 (5 bases). Trimming took 4 bases from V and 0 from J, leaving 16 bases between them. This CDR3 comprises 16 residues. Germline V gives CDR1 SGDLS, CDR2 YYNGEE.

J is TRBJ2-7 and V is TRBV6-5; D ambiguous. V dropped 0 bases and J dropped 1 base, with 13 bases sitting between them. CDR1 and CDR2 (germline): MNHEY, SVGAGI. The CDR3 is 16 amino acids. Here the CDR3 DNA reads TGTGCCAGCAGTTACTCGTTTAACAGCAAATCCTACGAGCAGTACTTC. Protein sequence: CASSYSFNSKSYEQYF.

This chain joins TRBV4-1 and TRBJ2-7, with TRBD1 matching 8 bases. There are 16 residues in the CDR3. Germline trimming cut 2 bases from V and 3 bases from J; bases unmatched to any gene: 9. Per germline, CDR1 MGHRA and CDR2 YSYEKL. CDR3 sequence reads: CASSQLIQGGGYEQYF. The CDR3 DNA reads TGCGCCAGCAGCCAACTCATACAGGGGGGAGGCTACGAGCAGTACTTC.

The rearrangement links TRBV13 to TRBJ1-1; 7 nucleotides align to TRBD1. CDR3 length: 16 amino acids. V shed 2 bases, J shed 2 bases, and the junction held 8 bases outside the gene matches. Per germline, CDR1 PRHDT and CDR2 FYEKMQ (reference sequence). CDR3 residues: CASSLSIGTANTEAFF. The CDR3 nucleotides read TGTGCCAGCAGCTTATCCATCGGGACAGCAAACACTGAAGCTTTCTTT.

J is TRBJ2-1 and V is TRBV7-2; tentative D call: TRBD1 (5 bases). The germline CDR1 and CDR2 sequences are SGHTA and FQGNSA. The CDR3 runs to 15 residues. V lost 2 bases and J lost 4, with 12 bases in between. The CDR3 nucleotides are TGTGCCAGCAGCTTACCCAACAGGTCATACAATGAGCAGTTCTTC. Residues: CASSLPNRSYNEQFF.

V and J are TRBV5-6 and TRBJ2-5, with D perhaps TRBD2 (5 bases). The V gene's germline CDR1 is SGHDT and CDR2 YYEEEE. The CDR3 covers 14 residues. V gave up 1 base and J gave up 4 bases, with 11 bases separating them. CDR3 protein: CASSLPGSTETQYF. CDR3 sequence (DNA): TGTGCCAGCAGCTTGCCGGGGAGCACAGAGACCCAGTACTTC.

The rearrangement links TRBV7-9 to TRBJ1-2, with D possibly matching TRBD1 (5 bases). The germline V gene encodes CDR1 SEHNR and CDR2 FQNEAQ (reference sequence). Trimming removed 3 bases at V and 8 bases at J, with 10 bases between. CDR3 length: 12 residues. CDR3: CASSFRRGGYTF. In DNA, the CDR3 is TGTGCCAGCAGCTTTAGGAGGGGAGGCTACACCTTC. The entire variable domain, with the rest obtained from reference TRBV7-9 and TRBJ1-2, is as follows: DTGVSQNPRHKITKRGQNVTFRCDPISEHNRLYWYRQTLGQGPEFLTYFQNEAQLEKSRLLSDRFSAERPKGSFSTLEIQRTEQGDSAMYLCASSFRRGGYTFGSGTRLTVV.